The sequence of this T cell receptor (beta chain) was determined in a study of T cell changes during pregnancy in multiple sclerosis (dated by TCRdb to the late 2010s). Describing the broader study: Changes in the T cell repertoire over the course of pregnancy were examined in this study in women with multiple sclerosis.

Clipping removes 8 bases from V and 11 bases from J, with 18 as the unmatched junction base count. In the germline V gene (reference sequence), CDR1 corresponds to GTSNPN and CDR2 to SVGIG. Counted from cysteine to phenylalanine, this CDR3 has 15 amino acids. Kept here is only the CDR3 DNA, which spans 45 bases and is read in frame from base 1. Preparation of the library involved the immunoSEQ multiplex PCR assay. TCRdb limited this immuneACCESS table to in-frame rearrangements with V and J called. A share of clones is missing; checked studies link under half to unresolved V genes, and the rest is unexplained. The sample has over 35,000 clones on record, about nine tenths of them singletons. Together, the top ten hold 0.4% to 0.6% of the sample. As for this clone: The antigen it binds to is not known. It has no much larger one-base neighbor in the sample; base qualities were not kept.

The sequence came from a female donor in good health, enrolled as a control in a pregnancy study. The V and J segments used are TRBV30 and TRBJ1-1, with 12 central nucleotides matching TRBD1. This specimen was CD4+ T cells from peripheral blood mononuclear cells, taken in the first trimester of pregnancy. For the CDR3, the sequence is CAGITGTGGEENAFF. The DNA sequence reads TGTGCCGGAATTACCGGGACAGGGGGCGAGGAGAACGCTTTCTTT.